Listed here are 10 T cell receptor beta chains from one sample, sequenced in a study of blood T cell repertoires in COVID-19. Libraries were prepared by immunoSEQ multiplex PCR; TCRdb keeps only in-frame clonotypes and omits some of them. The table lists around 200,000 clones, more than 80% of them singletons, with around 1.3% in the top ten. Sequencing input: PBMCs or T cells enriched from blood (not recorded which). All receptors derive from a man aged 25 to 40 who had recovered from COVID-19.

CDR3 residues: CSIQGPGSYNEQFF. The CDR3 bases are TGCAGCATTCAGGGCCCCGGCTCCTACAATGAGCAGTTCTTC. This chain joins TRBV29-1 and TRBJ2-1; weak D call: TRBD1 (5 bases). The CDR3 consists of 14 residues. From germline, CDR1 is SQVTM and CDR2 ANQGSEA. Trimming took off 8 bases at V and 0 bases at J, with 14 bases between the two ends.

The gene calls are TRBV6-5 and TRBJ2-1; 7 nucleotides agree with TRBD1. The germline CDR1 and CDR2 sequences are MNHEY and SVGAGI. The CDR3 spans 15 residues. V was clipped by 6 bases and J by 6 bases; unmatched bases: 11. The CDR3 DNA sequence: TGTGCCAGCAGGGGTACAGGGGCCCATTTCAATGAGCAGTTCTTC. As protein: CASRGTGAHFNEQFF.

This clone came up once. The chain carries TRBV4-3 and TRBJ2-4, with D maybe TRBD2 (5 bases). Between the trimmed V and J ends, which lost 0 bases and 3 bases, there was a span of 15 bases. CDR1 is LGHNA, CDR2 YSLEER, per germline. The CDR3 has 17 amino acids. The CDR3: CASSQDFQDLIKNIQYF. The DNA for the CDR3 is TGCGCCAGCAGCCAAGATTTTCAGGACTTGATCAAAAACATTCAGTACTTC.

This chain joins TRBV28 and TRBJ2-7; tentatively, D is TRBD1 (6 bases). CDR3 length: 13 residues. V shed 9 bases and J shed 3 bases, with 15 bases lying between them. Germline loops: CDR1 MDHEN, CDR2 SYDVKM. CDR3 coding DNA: TGTGCCAGTCACGGGGACACAAACTACGAGCAGTACTTC. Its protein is CASHGDTNYEQYF.

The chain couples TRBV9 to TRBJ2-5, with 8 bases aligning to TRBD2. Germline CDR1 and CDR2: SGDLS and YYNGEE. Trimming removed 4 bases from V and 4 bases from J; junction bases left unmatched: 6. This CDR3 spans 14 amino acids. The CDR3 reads CASSSEAGGETQYF. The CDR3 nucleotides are TGTGCCAGCAGCTCAGAGGCGGGGGGAGAGACCCAGTACTTC.

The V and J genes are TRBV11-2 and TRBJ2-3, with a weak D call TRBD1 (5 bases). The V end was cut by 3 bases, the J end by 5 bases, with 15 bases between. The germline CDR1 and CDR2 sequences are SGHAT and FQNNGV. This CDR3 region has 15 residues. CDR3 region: CASSLAGRLEDTQYF. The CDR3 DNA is TGTGCCAGCAGCTTGGCAGGGCGGTTGGAAGATACGCAGTATTTT.

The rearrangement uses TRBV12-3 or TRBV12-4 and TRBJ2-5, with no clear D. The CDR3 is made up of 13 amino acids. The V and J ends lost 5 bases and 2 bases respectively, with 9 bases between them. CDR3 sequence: CASSTEKQETQYF. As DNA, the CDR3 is TGTGCCAGCAGTACCGAGAAGCAAGAGACCCAGTACTTC.

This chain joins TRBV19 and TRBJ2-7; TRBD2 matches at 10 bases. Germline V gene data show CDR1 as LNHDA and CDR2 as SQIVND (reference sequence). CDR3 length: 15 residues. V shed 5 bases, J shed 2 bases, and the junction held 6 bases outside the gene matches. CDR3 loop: CASSPGTSVAYEQYF. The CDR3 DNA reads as TGTGCCAGTAGTCCGGGGACTAGCGTTGCCTACGAGCAGTACTTC. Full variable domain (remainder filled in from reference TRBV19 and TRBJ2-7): DGGITQSPKYLFRKEGQNVTLSCEQNLNHDAMYWYRQDPGQGLRLIYYSQIVNDFQKGDIAEGYSVSREKKESFPLTVTSAQKNPTAFYLCASSPGTSVAYEQYFGPGTRLTVT.

In nucleotides, the CDR3 is TGTGCCGCTCGAAGACAGGGGTCCTACGAGCAGTACTTC. This encodes CAARRQGSYEQYF. The rearrangement joins TRBV28 to TRBJ2-7; the match to TRBD1 covers 8 bases. CDR1 is MDHEN, CDR2 SYDVKM, per germline. The CDR3 covers 13 residues. V shed 11 bases and J 1 base; nucleotides not matched to a gene: 7.

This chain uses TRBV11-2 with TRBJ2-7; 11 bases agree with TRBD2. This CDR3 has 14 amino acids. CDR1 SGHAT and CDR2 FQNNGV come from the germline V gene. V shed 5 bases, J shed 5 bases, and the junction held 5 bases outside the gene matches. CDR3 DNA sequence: TGTGCCAGCAGCCCCCTAGCGGGAGGCCACGAGCAGTACTTC. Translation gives CASSPLAGGHEQYF.